The 8 T cell receptor beta chains below come from one sample, sequenced in a study of PD-1 blockade in classical Hodgkin lymphoma (dated by TCRdb to between 2020 and 2021). Libraries came from the immunoSEQ multiplex PCR assay. TCRdb limited this immuneACCESS table to in-frame rearrangements with V and J called. A share of clones is missing; checked studies link under half to unresolved V genes, and the rest is unexplained. Here the sample has tens of thousands of clones; over 65% occur a single time. The ten largest account for less than 50% of the sample. The time point label corresponds to: cycle 2 day 1 (C2D1) of nivolumab. Relapse after autologous stem cell transplantation had occurred in all trial patients, and cohorts A, B and C were distinguished by prior brentuximab vedotin exposure. Here the sequenced sample was peripheral blood mononuclear cells (PBMCs), taken before the second cycle of nivolumab. These receptors all stem from a human donor with classical Hodgkin lymphoma.

This clone is classed as medium-sized. The rearrangement joins TRBV19 to TRBJ1-2; D is uncertain. The CDR3 totals 14 residues. V shed 5 bases and J shed 4 bases, with 14 bases lying between them. Germline V lookup: CDR1 LNHDA, CDR2 SQIVND (reference sequence). The CDR3 reads CASSSGREFYGYTF. CDR3 sequence (DNA): TGTGCCAGTAGTTCAGGACGGGAATTCTATGGCTACACCTTC.

J is TRBJ2-2 and V is TRBV6-1; 12 bases match TRBD2. This CDR3 comprises 17 residues. Germline CDR1 MNHNS, CDR2 SASEGT. Germline trimming cut 4 bases from V and 4 bases from J; bases unmatched to any gene: 7. Here the CDR3 reads CASSAPGTSGFTGELFF. CDR3 DNA: TGTGCCAGCAGTGCTCCCGGGACTAGCGGGTTCACCGGGGAGCTGTTTTTT.

This clone has a handful of counts. This chain links TRBV2 with TRBJ2-2; no reliable D call. Germline CDR1 SNHLY, CDR2 FYNNEI. CDR3 size: 12 residues. Trimming pared 3 bases from V and 6 bases from J, leaving 5 bases between. The CDR3 DNA sequence: TGTGCCAGCAGTGAGCGGCCCGGGGAGCTGTTTTTT. This translates into CASSERPGELFF.

The rearrangement links TRBV5-6 to TRBJ2-1, with TRBD2 as a possible D gene (6 bases). Germline-derived CDR1 and CDR2 are SGHDT and YYEEEE. With 0 bases removed from V and 4 bases from J, the gap between germline ends came to 14 bases. The CDR3 totals 16 residues. The CDR3 sequence: CASSLAGAGLYNEQFF. In DNA, the CDR3 is TGTGCCAGCAGCTTGGCGGGTGCGGGACTTTACAATGAGCAGTTCTTC.

The chain has TRBV7-6 and TRBJ1-1; no definite D call. Germline V gene lookup returns CDR1 SGHVS and CDR2 FNYEAQ. The CDR3 loop spans 13 amino acids. V lost 3 bases to trimming and J lost 2 bases, with 7 bases between them. The CDR3 sequence: CASSLFSNTEAFF. The CDR3 bases are TGTGCCAGCAGCTTGTTCTCCAACACTGAAGCTTTCTTT.

This chain connects TRBV7-6 to TRBJ2-7, with 9 bases that match TRBD2. V was clipped by 0 bases and J by 2 bases; unmatched bases: 14. The CDR3 has 19 residues. Germline CDR1 is SGHVS and CDR2 is FNYEAQ. CDR3 DNA sequence: TGTGCCAGCAGCTTAGCCCCGGGGGGTAGCGGGGGCCCTACCTACGAGCAGTACTTC. Protein product: CASSLAPGGSGGPTYEQYF.

The gene calls are TRBV7-2 and TRBJ2-5; D remains unclear. V lost 2 bases and J 5 bases, leaving 3 bases between the germline ends. The CDR3 length is 11 residues. Per the germline V gene, CDR1 is SGHTA and CDR2 is FQGNSA. The CDR3 bases are TGTGCCAGCAGCTTAACCGAGACCCAGTACTTC. This sequence encodes CASSLTETQYF.

V is TRBV7-2 and J is TRBJ2-7, with a possible D match to TRBD1 (6 bases). Trimming took off 4 bases at V and 4 bases at J, with 20 bases between the two ends. The CDR3 runs to 16 residues. Germline V gives CDR1 SGHTA, CDR2 FQGNSA. The CDR3 DNA reads as TGTGCCAGCAGCTCAACAGCCCCTGGACAGAGATACGAGCAGTACTTC. As protein: CASSSTAPGQRYEQYF.